The present T cell receptor beta chain was sequenced within a study of T cell responses to AZD1222 COVID-19 vaccine. On this clone itself: Its antigen remains unknown.

It was second doses at about 4 or about 12 weeks that were pooled. Study-wide findings and caveats: No repertoire was sampled before or during the peak T cell response, only after it. Regions 160-218 and 743-854 dominated among vaccine-associated CD4 TCRs spanning spike.

Measured with immunoSEQ multiplex PCR; TCRdb has only the in-frame clones, and not every one. The sample includes 100,000 or so clones, 80% to 95% of them seen just once. The germline gives CDR1 SGDLS, CDR2 YYNGEE. CDR3 size: 15 residues. V dropped 0 bases and J dropped 7 bases, with 14 bases sitting between them. The sequences come from peripheral blood, collected 28 days after the second AZD1222 dose. The V and J genes are TRBV9 and TRBJ2-4; D is possibly TRBD1 or TRBD2 (5 bases each). This TCR came from an adult who received the AZD1222 COVID-19 vaccine. The CDR3 DNA sequence: TGTGCCAGCAGCGTAGAAGAGGGGATAAGGAACATTCAGTACTTC. Translation gives CASSVEEGIRNIQYF. The full variable domain, with the rest looked up from reference TRBV9 and TRBJ2-4, is DSGVTQTPKHLITATGQRVTLRCSPRSGDLSVYWYQQSLDQGLQFLIQYYNGEERAKGNILERFSAQQFPDLHSELNLSSLELGDSALYFCASSVEEGIRNIQYFGAGTRLSVL.